The next 2 T cell receptor beta chains were all read from a single sample in a study of T cell changes during pregnancy in multiple sclerosis. Generated by immunoSEQ multiplex PCR, the TCRdb table keeps only in-frame clones and is missing some. The table shows around 26,000 clones, with about 89% occurring only once. The material was CD4+ T cells from peripheral blood mononuclear cells, obtained in the first trimester of pregnancy. The receptor source for this set is a female donor in good health, enrolled as a control in a pregnancy study.

The chain carries TRBV19 and TRBJ1-1; D is possibly TRBD1 (6 bases). The germline V gene has CDR1 LNHDA and CDR2 SQIVND (reference sequence). The CDR3 runs 13 residues. Trimming took 4 bases from V and 7 from J, leaving 13 bases between them. The CDR3 DNA sequence: TGTGCCAGTAGTACCAGGGGTGCCCTTGAAGCTTTCTTT. Its translation is CASSTRGALEAFF.

The V gene is TRBV28, the J gene TRBJ1-1; TRBD1 might be the D (5 bases). The germline V gene has CDR1 MDHEN and CDR2 SYDVKM. This CDR3 is built from 15 residues. The V gene lost 3 bases and the J gene lost 1 base, with 12 bases spanning the gap. In nucleotides, the CDR3 is TGTGCCAGCAGTTTGACCGACAGACCGAACACTGAAGCTTTCTTT. It encodes CASSLTDRPNTEAFF. Combining the CDR3 with reference TRBV28 and TRBJ1-1 gives the whole variable domain DVKVTQSSRYLVKRTGEKVFLECVQDMDHENMFWYRQDPGLGLRLIYFSYDVKMKEKGDIPEGYSVSREKKERFSLILESASTNQTSMYLCASSLTDRPNTEAFFGQGTRLTVV.